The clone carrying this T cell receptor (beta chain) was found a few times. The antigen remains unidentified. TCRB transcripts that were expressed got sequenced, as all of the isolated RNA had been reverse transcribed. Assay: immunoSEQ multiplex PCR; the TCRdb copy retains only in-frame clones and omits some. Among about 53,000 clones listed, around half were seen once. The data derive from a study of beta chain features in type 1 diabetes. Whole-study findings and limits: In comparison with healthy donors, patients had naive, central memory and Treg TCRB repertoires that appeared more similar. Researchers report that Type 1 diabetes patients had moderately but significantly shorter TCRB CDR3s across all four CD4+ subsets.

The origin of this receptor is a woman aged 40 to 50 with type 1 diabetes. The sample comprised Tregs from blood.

CDR3 DNA: TGTGCCAGCAGTTTGGCGGGACAGAAGAACTATGGCTACACCTTC. Translated, it gives CASSLAGQKNYGYTF. V usage is TRBV28 and J usage is TRBJ1-2, with 7 bases matching TRBD1. CDR1 and CDR2 from the germline V gene are MDHEN and SYDVKM. CDR3 length: 15 amino acids. Trimming removed 3 bases from V and 2 bases from J; junction bases left unmatched: 6.